Shown below are 29 T cell receptor beta chains from a single sample sequenced in a study of beta chain features in type 1 diabetes. What was sequenced were expressed TCRB transcripts, since all of the isolated RNA had been reverse transcribed. Assay used: immunoSEQ multiplex PCR; TCRdb lists only in-frame clones, some missing. The table shows hundreds of thousands of clones, with around a sixth occurring only once. Sequenced sample: naive CD4+ T cells from blood. Every receptor here comes from a man younger than 35 in good health.

This clone showed up just a few times. The chain carries TRBV28 and TRBJ1-4; 10 bases match TRBD1. CDR3 length: 15 amino acids. From germline, CDR1 is MDHEN and CDR2 SYDVKM. V shed 10 bases, J shed 4 bases, and the junction held 9 bases outside the gene matches. For the CDR3, the DNA is TGTGCCACCTCGACAGGGGGCCAGAATAATGAAAAACTGTTTTTT. This codes for CATSTGGQNNEKLFF.

The chain is built from TRBV19 and TRBJ2-7; D is possibly TRBD1 or TRBD2 (6 bases each). V lost 7 bases, J lost 3 bases, and 16 bases lay in between. Germline CDR1 and CDR2: LNHDA and SQIVND (reference sequence). The CDR3 runs 14 residues. For the CDR3, the DNA is TGTGCCAGTACCACTAAGGGGGGAAGCTACGAGCAGTACTTC. This codes for CASTTKGGSYEQYF. The variable domain in full, completed from reference TRBV19 and TRBJ2-7, reads DGGITQSPKYLFRKEGQNVTLSCEQNLNHDAMYWYRQDPGQGLRLIYYSQIVNDFQKGDIAEGYSVSREKKESFPLTVTSAQKNPTAFYLCASTTKGGSYEQYFGPGTRLTVT.

This clone was counted only a few times. The genes are TRBV29-1 and TRBJ2-3, with TRBD2 matching 8 bases. Germline loops: CDR1 SQVTM, CDR2 ANQGSEA. The trim removed 5 bases at V and 1 base at J, leaving 5 bases unmatched. CDR3 length: 14 residues. The CDR3 DNA reads TGCAGCGTTTCGCGGGGGGCCGGCACAGATACGCAGTATTTT. As protein: CSVSRGAGTDTQYF.

In this sample, this clone turned up a few times. The CDR3 DNA reads TGTGCCAGCAGCTTAGGCGGACAACGGAGTGTTGAGCAGTACTTC. This sequence encodes CASSLGGQRSVEQYF. The V call is TRBV7-2, the J call TRBJ2-7, with D possibly being TRBD1 (5 bases). Looked up from germline, CDR1 is SGHTA and CDR2 is FQGNSA. The CDR3 length is 15 residues. The V end lost 1 base, the J end lost 7 bases, and 17 bases lay between the germline ends.

The chain combines TRBV25-1 with TRBJ1-2, with 7 bases lining up with TRBD1. The CDR3 consists of 13 residues. After removal of 5 bases from V and 5 bases from J, the junction contained 5 bases not matched to a gene. CDR1 is MGHDK, CDR2 SYGVNS, per germline. The CDR3 reads CASSLGQSYGYTF. The CDR3 DNA reads TGTGCCAGCAGTTTGGGACAGAGTTATGGCTACACCTTC.

Comments on this clone: This sample also contains other DNA sequences that code for the same CDR3. The chain is built from TRBV29-1 and TRBJ2-5, with D perhaps matching TRBD1 (5 bases). CDR1 and CDR2 (germline): SQVTM, ANQGSEA. This CDR3 has 10 amino acids. Trimming took off 5 bases at V and 5 bases at J, with 6 bases between the two ends. The CDR3 is CSVQGETQYF. The DNA for the CDR3 is TGCAGCGTTCAGGGCGAGACCCAGTACTTC.

This rearrangement joins TRBV29-1 to TRBJ2-3, with TRBD1 matching over 7 bases. The CDR3 contains 14 residues. The J segment lost 0 bases and the V segment lost 7 bases, leaving 7 bases of the junction unmatched. Germline V gene sequence: CDR1 SQVTM, CDR2 ANQGSEA. CDR3 DNA: TGCAGCGCACCGACAGGGACCAGCACAGATACGCAGTATTTT. Translating it yields CSAPTGTSTDTQYF.

The chain links TRBV6-1 to TRBJ1-6; the match to TRBD1 covers 7 bases. The germline V gene encodes CDR1 MNHNS and CDR2 SASEGT. V shed 7 bases, J shed 8 bases, and the junction held 5 bases outside the gene matches. The CDR3 contains 13 residues. This chain's CDR3 is CASKGQPDSPLHF. The CDR3 nucleotides read TGTGCCAGCAAGGGACAGCCAGATTCACCCCTCCACTTT.

This chain joins TRBV4-3 and TRBJ1-2, with D unresolved. V lost 1 base and J lost 4, with 7 bases in between. The length of the CDR3 is 13 residues. From germline, CDR1 is LGHNA and CDR2 YSLEER. The CDR3 here is CASSQVGLYGYTF. The CDR3 nucleotides read TGCGCCAGCAGCCAAGTGGGTCTCTATGGCTACACCTTC.

The chain recombines TRBV5-1 with TRBJ2-3, with 7 bases fitting TRBD2. Germline lookup yields CDR1 SGHRS and CDR2 YFSETQ. V was pared by 7 bases and J by 0 bases, with 5 bases of the junction left unmatched. This CDR3 is built from 14 residues. CDR3 sequence: CASGGGLSTDTQYF. CDR3 DNA sequence: TGCGCCAGCGGCGGGGGACTAAGCACAGATACGCAGTATTTT.

The chain joins TRBV6-1 to TRBJ1-2; TRBD1 aligns across 10 bases. The CDR3 extends over 14 amino acids. The V segment lost 7 bases and the J segment 4 bases; nucleotides outside the gene matches: 6. The germline CDR1 and CDR2 sequences are MNHNS and SASEGT. The CDR3 spells CASKRDRGFYGYTF. CDR3 coding DNA: TGTGCCAGCAAAAGGGACAGGGGTTTCTATGGCTACACCTTC.

The chain combines TRBV5-4 with TRBJ2-2; 8 bases agree with TRBD2. CDR1 SGHNT and CDR2 YYREEE come from the germline V gene (reference sequence). The V and J ends lost 3 bases and 1 base, in that order; junction bases with no gene match: 14. The CDR3 totals 19 residues. The CDR3 sequence is CASSWNSPASGWNTGELFF. CDR3 coding DNA: TGTGCCAGCAGCTGGAACTCCCCGGCTAGCGGGTGGAACACCGGGGAGCTGTTTTTT.

The chain uses TRBV4-1 and TRBJ1-2; 11 bases are shared with TRBD1. The V gene's germline CDR1 is MGHRA and CDR2 YSYEKL. The V gene end was trimmed by 2 bases and the J gene end by 4 bases; junction bases not matched to a gene: 6. The CDR3 has 16 amino acids. CDR3 in DNA: TGCGCCAGCAGCCAACCTGGGACAGGGGGTTTCTATGGCTACACCTTC. This sequence encodes CASSQPGTGGFYGYTF.

The chain carries TRBV5-6 and TRBJ2-7; D gene ambiguous. This CDR3 spans 12 amino acids. V lost 1 base and J lost 4, with 6 bases in between. Per the germline V gene, CDR1 is SGHDT and CDR2 is YYEEEE. The CDR3 is CASSLIQYEQYF. Written as DNA, the CDR3 is TGTGCCAGCAGCTTGATTCAGTACGAGCAGTACTTC.

In its sample, this clone was seen a few times. The chain joins TRBV6-5 to TRBJ2-5, with TRBD2 identical over 7 bases. Trimming cost V 10 bases and J 6 bases; bases outside gene matches: 5. This CDR3 contains 11 residues. Germline-derived CDR1 and CDR2 are MNHEY and SVGAGI. CDR3 DNA sequence: TGTGCCATCCGCGGGGGAAAGACCCAGTACTTC. Its protein product is CAIRGGKTQYF.

The table lists this clone with many counts. The gene calls are TRBV7-9 and TRBJ1-5; TRBD1 matches at 8 bases. The germline V gene encodes CDR1 SEHNR and CDR2 FQNEAQ (reference sequence). The CDR3 is 16 residues long. The V and J ends lost 5 bases and 6 bases, in that order; junction bases with no gene match: 12. DNA of the CDR3: TGTGCCAGCAGCACCGCGGCAGGGGGCGTGAGTCAGCCCCAGCATTTT. Translated, it gives CASSTAAGGVSQPQHF. Full variable domain (rest looked up from reference TRBV7-9 and TRBJ1-5): DTGVSQNPRHKITKRGQNVTFRCDPISEHNRLYWYRQTLGQGPEFLTYFQNEAQLEKSRLLSDRFSAERPKGSFSTLEIQRTEQGDSAMYLCASSTAAGGVSQPQHFGDGTRLSIL.

J is TRBJ2-7 and V is TRBV30, with 7 bases fitting TRBD2. Germline CDR1 is GTSNPN and CDR2 is SVGIG (reference sequence). The ends lost 1 base at V and 4 bases at J; junction bases unmatched: 10. The CDR3 loop spans 15 amino acids. DNA of the CDR3: TGTGCCTGGAGTGAGACTGGGAGGGCTATTTACGAGCAGTACTTC. This translates into CAWSETGRAIYEQYF.

The chain recombines TRBV7-2 with TRBJ2-3, with a tentative D call TRBD2 (5 bases). This CDR3 has 15 residues. Germline V gene sequence: CDR1 SGHTA, CDR2 FQGNSA. V was clipped by 1 base and J by 0 bases, with 8 bases between them. Here the CDR3 DNA reads TGTGCCAGCAGCTTAGATAGCGCGAGCACAGATACGCAGTATTTT. It translates to CASSLDSASTDTQYF.

The V gene is TRBV13, the J gene TRBJ1-2; TRBD1 might be the D (6 bases). V dropped 6 bases and J dropped 4 bases, with 15 bases sitting between them. The CDR3 totals 14 residues. Germline V gives CDR1 PRHDT, CDR2 FYEKMQ (reference sequence). The CDR3 loop is CASRPQGTRYGYTF. The CDR3 DNA reads TGTGCCAGCAGACCTCAGGGGACCCGCTATGGCTACACCTTC.

To note about this clone: Mismatch with germline at one junction end may stem from a read error. The rearrangement uses TRBV28 and TRBJ2-7, with 7 bases matching TRBD1. The CDR3 runs to 12 residues. Germline CDR1 is MDHEN and CDR2 is SYDVKM. CDR3 sequence (DNA): TGTGCCAGCAGTTTAGTGGGAAGGGGGCCTAAATTC. Translated: CASSLVGRGPKF.

This rearrangement joins TRBV25-1 to TRBJ2-7; D perhaps matches TRBD1 (6 bases). Germline CDR1 and CDR2: MGHDK and SYGVNS. V lost 6 bases to trimming and J lost 3 bases, with 12 bases between them. This CDR3 is 13 amino acids long. Here the CDR3 reads CASRGQSRYEQYF. The CDR3 region has the DNA TGTGCCAGCAGAGGACAGTCGCGCTACGAGCAGTACTTC.

This clone was counted only a few times. The chain has TRBV29-1 and TRBJ2-2, with a tentative D call TRBD1 (5 bases). This CDR3 is 16 amino acids long. The germline gives CDR1 SQVTM, CDR2 ANQGSEA. Trimming removed 0 bases at V and 4 bases at J, with 15 bases between. The CDR3 DNA follows: TGCAGCGTTGAAGAGGGGCCGACGGACCCCACCGGGGAGCTGTTTTTT. Its translation is CSVEEGPTDPTGELFF.

This clone was observed a handful of times. This sequence joins TRBV10-3 and TRBJ2-1; TRBD2 aligns across 8 bases. The CDR3 is 16 amino acids. The ends lost 11 bases at V and 2 bases at J; junction bases unmatched: 14. Per germline, CDR1 ENHRY and CDR2 SYGVKD. The CDR3: CASAGLAGVTYNEQFF. For the CDR3, the DNA is TGTGCCTCCGCCGGGCTAGCGGGTGTTACCTACAATGAGCAGTTCTTC.

This clone appeared a few times. The chain combines TRBV19 with TRBJ1-1, with D maybe TRBD1 (5 bases). The CDR3 has 16 amino acids. Trimming stripped 5 bases from V and 0 bases from J, with 16 bases between. Germline V gene data show CDR1 as LNHDA and CDR2 as SQIVND (reference sequence). CDR3 loop: CASSLSGGGMNTEAFF. DNA of the CDR3: TGTGCCAGTAGTCTCTCGGGCGGGGGAATGAACACTGAAGCTTTCTTT.

This clone was detected a few times. The chain carries TRBV5-1 and TRBJ2-3, with 7 bases lining up with TRBD1. This CDR3 comprises 14 residues. V shed 4 bases, J shed 1 base, and the junction held 3 bases outside the gene matches. Looked up from germline, CDR1 is SGHRS and CDR2 is YFSETQ. The CDR3, as DNA: TGCGCCAGCAGCGGGGGACAGCGCACAGATACGCAGTATTTT. It encodes CASSGGQRTDTQYF.

This chain uses TRBV7-2 with TRBJ2-4; no definite D call. Germline loops: CDR1 SGHTA, CDR2 FQGNSA. Trimming removed 0 bases from V and 0 bases from J, with 9 bases in between. The CDR3 has 16 residues. The CDR3 DNA is TGTGCCAGCAGCTTAGCGGTCAGCTTAGCCAAAAACATTCAGTACTTC. Protein product: CASSLAVSLAKNIQYF.

The V and J genes are TRBV20-1 and TRBJ2-7; tentatively, D is TRBD1 (6 bases). The CDR3 covers 10 residues. Per germline, CDR1 DFQATT and CDR2 SNEGSKA (reference sequence). Trimming shortened V by 6 bases and J by 5 bases, and 8 bases separated the two germline ends. The CDR3 region has the DNA TGCAGTGCCAACAGGGACGAGCAGTACTTC. Amino acid sequence: CSANRDEQYF.

The chain has TRBV29-1 and TRBJ2-7, with D perhaps TRBD1 or TRBD2 (5 bases each). The CDR3 has 16 amino acids. Germline-derived CDR1 and CDR2 are SQVTM and ANQGSEA. V lost 0 bases and J 0 bases, leaving 15 bases between the germline ends. The DNA of the CDR3 is TGCAGCGTTGAAGAGGGACGGAGCCAAAGCTCCTACGAGCAGTACTTC. It is translated as CSVEEGRSQSSYEQYF.

This clone was observed a handful of times. The final CDR3 position lacks the conserved phenylalanine or tryptophan, pointing to a likely read error. The DNA is omitted, as the CDR3 cannot be located on it reliably, and the CDR3 follows TCRdb's listing. The gene calls are TRBV20-1 and TRBJ1-2; the D call in the table, TRBD1, was not verified against the DNA. Looked up from germline, CDR1 is DFQATT and CDR2 is SNEGSKA (reference sequence). The CDR3 sequence runs 9 residues, both termini included. This CDR3 reads CSARDRILL.